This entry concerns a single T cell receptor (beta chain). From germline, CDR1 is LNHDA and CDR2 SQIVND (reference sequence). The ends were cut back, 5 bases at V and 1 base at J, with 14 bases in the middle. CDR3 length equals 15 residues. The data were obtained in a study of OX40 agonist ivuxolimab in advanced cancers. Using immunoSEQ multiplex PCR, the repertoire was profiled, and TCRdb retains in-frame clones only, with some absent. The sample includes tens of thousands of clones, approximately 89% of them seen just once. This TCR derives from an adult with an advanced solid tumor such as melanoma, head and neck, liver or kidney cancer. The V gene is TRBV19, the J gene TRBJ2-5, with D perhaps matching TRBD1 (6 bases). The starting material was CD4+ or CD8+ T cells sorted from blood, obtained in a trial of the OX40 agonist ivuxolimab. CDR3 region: CASSSRRGGQETQYF. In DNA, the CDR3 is TGTGCCAGTAGTTCCAGAAGAGGGGGCCAAGAGACCCAGTACTTC.